This is a list of T cell receptor beta chains from one sample in a study of blood T cell repertoires in COVID-19. Assay: immunoSEQ multiplex PCR; the TCRdb copy retains only in-frame clones and omits some. The sample holds tens of thousands of clones, approximately 72% seen once. The sample taken for sequencing was peripheral blood. These receptors all stem from a woman aged 80 or over with acute or convalescent COVID-19. CDR3s include the opening cysteine and the closing phenylalanine or tryptophan. D genes are given only for firm matches. A clone size is listed for some rows: how often the clone was seen (once, few, many), or a class if it is expanded.

TRBV9	TRBD2	NA	TRBJ2-3	TGTGCCAGCAGCCCAGCGGGAGTAGCGACAGATACGCAGTATTTT	CASSPAGVATDTQYF
TRBV6-2/TRBV6-3	NA	NA	TRBJ2-7	TGTGCCAGCAGTTACTCGCACGGGGTTCGAAGGGAGCAGTACTTC	CASSYSHGVRREQYF
TRBV5-1	TRBD2	few	TRBJ2-2	TGCGCCAGCAGCCCAACCCTAGCGGGGGGCCCGTTCAGCGGGGAGCTGTTTTTT	CASSPTLAGGPFSGELFF
TRBV30	NA	NA	TRBJ2-3	TGTGCCTGGAGTGGTGGGGGGGATACGCAGTATTTT	CAWSGGGDTQYF
TRBV18	TRBD2	many	TRBJ2-1	TGTGCCAGCTCAATGGGACTAGCGGGAGGGCCGAATGAGCAGTTCTTC	CASSMGLAGGPNEQFF
TRBV6-6	NA	NA	TRBJ2-7	TGTGCCAGCACCCCACTGGGACGGGAGTCCTACGAGCAGTACTTC	CASTPLGRESYEQYF
TRBV19	TRBD2	NA	TRBJ2-3	TGTGCCAGTAGTATTGAGGCCAGCGGGAGACACCCAGACACAGATACGCAGTATTTT	CASSIEASGRHPDTDTQYF
TRBV4-1	TRBD1	NA	TRBJ2-7	TGCGCCAGCAGCCGAAACAGGGGGCGCGAGCAGTACTTC	CASSRNRGREQYF
TRBV10-3	TRBD1	NA	TRBJ2-3	TGTGCCATCAGTGACCGGACAGGGGGCGAGTTTTTACAGGATACGCAGTATTTT	CAISDRTGGEFLQDTQYF
TRBV10-2	TRBD2	few	TRBJ2-7	TGCGCCAGCAGTGAGGGACTAGCGGGAGGTTACGAGCAGTACTTC	CASSEGLAGGYEQYF
TRBV27	TRBD1	NA	TRBJ1-6	TGTGCCAGCAGGTCCGGGACAGGGACTAATTCACCCCTCCACTTT	CASRSGTGTNSPLHF
TRBV4-1	NA	NA	TRBJ1-1	TGCGCCAGCAGCACCCCGACAGGGAACACTGAAGCTTTCTTT	CASSTPTGNTEAFF
TRBV19	TRBD1	NA	TRBJ1-2	TGTGCCAGTAGTACCCACGGACAGGGTTACTATGGCTACACCTTC	CASSTHGQGYYGYTF
TRBV12-3/TRBV12-4	NA	NA	TRBJ2-7	TGTGCCAGCAGTCCCTTCAGGGAACACGAGCAGTACTTC	CASSPFREHEQYF
TRBV29-1	TRBD1	NA	TRBJ2-3	TGCAGCGTCGCCCCGGGACAGGCAGATACGCAGTATTTT	CSVAPGQADTQYF
TRBV18	TRBD2	NA	TRBJ2-1	TGTGCCAGCTCACCAGAAGCGGGAGGTGAAAATGAGCAGTTCTTC	CASSPEAGGENEQFF
TRBV4-3	NA	NA	TRBJ2-3	TGCGCCAGCAGCCAAGATTTGCAGGGGGATACGCAGTATTTT	CASSQDLQGDTQYF
TRBV11-3	NA	NA	TRBJ2-3	TGTGCCAGCAGCCCTGGGCCAACAGATACGCAGTATTTT	CASSPGPTDTQYF
TRBV2	NA	few	TRBJ1-4	TGTGCCAGCAGTGAAATGTCGACTAATGAAAAACTGTTTTTT	CASSEMSTNEKLFF